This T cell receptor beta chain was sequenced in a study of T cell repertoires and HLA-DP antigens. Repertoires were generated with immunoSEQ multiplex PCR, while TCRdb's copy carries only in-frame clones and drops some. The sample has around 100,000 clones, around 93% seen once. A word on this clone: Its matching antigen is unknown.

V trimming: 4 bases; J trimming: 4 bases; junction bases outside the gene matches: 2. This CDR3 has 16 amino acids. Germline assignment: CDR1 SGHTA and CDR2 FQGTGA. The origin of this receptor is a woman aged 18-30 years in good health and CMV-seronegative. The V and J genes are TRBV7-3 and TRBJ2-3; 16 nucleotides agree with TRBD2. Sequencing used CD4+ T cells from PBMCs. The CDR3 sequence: CASSYGTSGGADTQYF. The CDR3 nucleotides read TGTGCCAGCAGCTACGGGACTAGCGGGGGGGCAGATACGCAGTATTTT.